These 16 T cell receptor beta chains came from one sample sequenced in a study of T cells after yellow fever vaccination. TCRdb used MiXCR to reprocess the 5' RACE reads, holding one entry per CDR3 protein. The table includes about 260,000 distinct CDR3 sequences, about 5% detected once. The source material was CD4+ T cells sorted from PBMCs, sampled on the day of the yellow fever booster vaccination. The receptors come from a man in his late teens or twenties who received the YFV17D yellow fever vaccine.

This clonotype was counted between two and nine times. The CDR3 reads CASSQLTSRNTEAFF. The DNA of the CDR3 is TGCGCCAGCAGCCAATTAACCAGTCGGAACACTGAAGCTTTCTTT. The chain has TRBV4-1 and TRBJ1-1; D remains unclear. CDR1 MGHRA and CDR2 YSYEKL come from the germline V gene. The CDR3 totals 15 residues. Trimming left V 2 bases short and J 1 base short, with 11 bases between.

This clonotype has ten or more counts. This sequence joins TRBV20-1 and TRBJ2-7; 16 positions agree with TRBD2. Germline CDR1 DFQATT, CDR2 SNEGSKA (reference sequence). J was trimmed by 6 bases and V by 6 bases; bases with no gene match: 8. CDR3 size: 15 residues. CDR3 nucleotides: TGCAGTGCAGGGACTAGCGGGAGGGGCTGGGGCGAGCAGTACTTC. It codes for CSAGTSGRGWGEQYF.

This clonotype was counted a few times. The junction departs from germline at one end; a sequencing error may be responsible. The V gene is TRBV11-2, the J gene TRBJ2-3; TRBD2 matches at 7 bases. The CDR3 spans 15 residues. Germline values: CDR1 SGHAT, CDR2 FQNNGV. The CDR3 region is CASSLAGWRSDTQYF. The CDR3 coding sequence is TGTGCCAGCAGTTTAGCGGGCTGGCGTTCAGATACGCAGTATTTT. Using reference TRBV11-2 and TRBJ2-3 for the parts outside the CDR3, the full variable domain is EAGVAQSPRYKIIEKRQSVAFWCNPISGHATLYWYQQILGQGPKLLIQFQNNGVVDDSQLPKDRFSAERLKGVDSTLKIQPAKLEDSAVYLCASSLAGWRSDTQYFGPGTRLTVL.

This clonotype was detected ten times or more. V gene TRBV5-6 combines with J gene TRBJ2-5, with D hard to call. CDR1 SGHDT and CDR2 YYEEEE come from the germline V gene. The CDR3 length is 16 residues. Trimming cost V 0 bases and J 4 bases, with 16 bases left between them. The CDR3 loop reads CASSLDRVRTGETQYF. In nucleotides, the CDR3 is TGTGCCAGCAGCTTGGATCGTGTCAGGACGGGAGAGACCCAGTACTTC.

The rearrangement joins TRBV7-2 to TRBJ1-2; 7 bases map to TRBD1. Per the germline V gene, CDR1 is SGHTA and CDR2 is FQGNSA. The J segment lost 5 bases and the V segment lost 5 bases, leaving 11 bases of the junction unmatched. The CDR3 contains 15 residues. CDR3 in amino acids: CASSVSTGTAYGYTF. CDR3 in DNA: TGTGCCAGCAGCGTTTCCACCGGGACAGCGTATGGCTACACCTTC.

At least ten counts were recorded for this clonotype. CDR3 sequence reads: CSVVGGLGAQETQYF. CDR3 DNA: TGCAGCGTTGTGGGGGGTTTGGGGGCCCAAGAGACCCAGTACTTC. The chain employs TRBV29-1 and TRBJ2-5, with D tentatively TRBD1 or TRBD2 (6 bases each). CDR1 and CDR2 from the germline V gene are SQVTM and ANQGSEA. CDR3 length equals 15 residues. V was shortened by 4 bases and J by 1 base, with 16 bases between the two germline ends.

The CDR3 region is CASSYGLAGEYNEQFF. The CDR3 DNA follows: TGCGCCAGCAGTTATGGACTAGCGGGGGAGTACAATGAGCAGTTCTTC. The chain links TRBV5-1 to TRBJ2-1; 13 positions match TRBD2. Germline CDR1 is SGHRS and CDR2 is YFSETQ. The CDR3 runs 16 residues. The J segment lost 4 bases and the V segment lost 5 bases, leaving 6 bases of the junction unmatched.

V and J are TRBV6-5 and TRBJ1-2, with a weak D call TRBD1 (6 bases). The CDR3 sequence is 15 residues long. Germline CDR1 MNHEY, CDR2 SVGAGI. Trimming left V 2 bases short and J 8 bases short, with 18 bases between. CDR3: CASSYGARGLGGYTF. For the CDR3, the DNA is TGTGCCAGCAGTTACGGGGCGCGGGGGCTAGGAGGCTACACCTTC.

At least ten counts were recorded for this clonotype. V is TRBV12-3 or TRBV12-4 and J is TRBJ2-3, with 8 nucleotides matching TRBD2. Trimming at V came to 4 bases and at J to 1 base, leaving 7 bases not matched to a gene. There are 16 residues in the CDR3. The CDR3: CASSSLGAGGTDTQYF. Written as DNA, the CDR3 is TGTGCCAGCAGTTCCCTCGGAGCGGGGGGCACAGATACGCAGTATTTT.

This clonotype was counted between two and nine times. This chain joins TRBV7-9 and TRBJ2-7, with a possible D match to TRBD1 (6 bases). V was cut by 7 bases and J by 1 base, with 20 bases left in between. This CDR3 comprises 16 residues. CDR1 is SEHNR, CDR2 FQNEAQ, per germline (reference sequence). CDR3 DNA: TGTGCCAGCACTAGCTTTATTTTACAGGGTTCCTACGAGCAGTACTTC. Residues: CASTSFILQGSYEQYF.

This clonotype was counted ten times or more. The V call is TRBV3-1, the J call TRBJ1-4; D uncertain. CDR1 and CDR2 from the germline V gene are LGHDT and YNNKEL (reference sequence). The CDR3 consists of 14 residues. Deletions cut 4 bases from V and 8 bases from J, with 14 bases between. This CDR3 is CASSRARRREKLFF. CDR3 bases: TGTGCCAGCAGCCGTGCGCGGAGACGGGAAAAACTGTTTTTT.

This chain joins TRBV7-2 and TRBJ2-4, with TRBD1 matching 10 bases. CDR1 SGHTA and CDR2 FQGNSA come from the germline V gene. With V trimmed by 3 bases and J by 1 base, 3 bases remained unmatched. This CDR3 region has 16 residues. The CDR3 spells CASSFVGQGAKNIQYF. DNA of the CDR3: TGTGCCAGCAGCTTTGTGGGACAGGGGGCCAAAAACATTCAGTACTTC. Variable domain in full (rest from reference TRBV7-2 and TRBJ2-4): GAGVSQSPSNKVTEKGKDVELRCDPISGHTALYWYRQSLGQGLEFLIYFQGNSAPDKSGLPSDRFSAERTGGSVSTLTIQRTQQEDSAVYLCASSFVGQGAKNIQYFGAGTRLSVL.

The gene calls are TRBV7-2 and TRBJ2-5; tentatively, D is TRBD2 (6 bases). V gave up 3 bases and J gave up 7 bases, with 15 bases separating them. The CDR3 is made up of 14 amino acids. Germline assignment: CDR1 SGHTA and CDR2 FQGNSA. CDR3 in DNA: TGTGCCAGCAGCTTGGAGAGGGACTTACCGACCCAGTACTTC. Residues: CASSLERDLPTQYF. The whole variable domain, filled in from reference TRBV7-2 and TRBJ2-5, reads GAGVSQSPSNKVTEKGKDVELRCDPISGHTALYWYRQSLGQGLEFLIYFQGNSAPDKSGLPSDRFSAERTGGSVSTLTIQRTQQEDSAVYLCASSLERDLPTQYFGPGTRLLVL.

The chain couples TRBV6-5 to TRBJ2-7, with TRBD1 matching over 7 bases. Germline CDR1 and CDR2: MNHEY and SVGAGI. The J segment lost 6 bases and the V segment lost 6 bases, leaving 5 bases of the junction unmatched. CDR3 length: 12 residues. CDR3 sequence: CASSQTGREQYV. The CDR3 bases are TGTGCCAGCAGCCAGACAGGGCGCGAGCAGTACGTC.

This clonotype was counted between two and nine times. This chain links TRBV27 with TRBJ2-2, with 7 bases that match TRBD2. Germline CDR1 is MNHEY and CDR2 is SMNVEV (reference sequence). With 2 bases clipped from V and 3 bases from J, the junction kept 12 bases outside the gene matches. The CDR3 loop spans 18 amino acids. CDR3 residues: CASSLGWASGLYTGELFF. The DNA of the CDR3 is TGTGCCAGCAGTTTAGGGTGGGCTAGCGGTTTATACACCGGGGAGCTGTTTTTT.

The CDR3, as DNA: TGTGCCAGCAGTTACGTCGAGGGGGAGCAGTACGTC. Its translation is CASSYVEGEQYV. This chain joins TRBV6-6 and TRBJ2-7; D is tentatively TRBD1 or TRBD2 (5 bases each). The CDR3 runs to 12 residues. Trimming left V 2 bases short and J 7 bases short, with 9 bases between. From germline, CDR1 is MNHNY and CDR2 SVGAGI (reference sequence).